A selection of T cell receptor beta chains follows, all from one sample in a study of human thymus T cells. The data were produced by immunoSEQ multiplex PCR, yet TCRdb's version contains in-frame clones alone and is incomplete. The sample records 57,000 or so clones, around 94% being singletons. The sequenced sample consisted of blood. These receptors came from a boy in the first two years of life with a congenital heart defect but otherwise immunologically healthy. CDR3s include the opening cysteine and the closing phenylalanine or tryptophan. The D gene is left open where the match is weak. Rows give clone size only sometimes, using once, few, many, or a class for an expanded clone.

d_call: .
cdr3_length: 14
v_call: TRBV9
clone_size: few
j_call: TRBJ1-5
cdr3_aa: CASSVGDSNQPQHF
cdr3_nt: TGTGCCAGCAGCGTAGGAGACAGCAATCAGCCCCAGCATTTT

d_call: .
cdr3_length: 14
v_call: TRBV19
clone_size: .
j_call: TRBJ1-5
cdr3_aa: CASSNQGSNQPQHF
cdr3_nt: TGTGCCAGTAGTAATCAGGGGTCCAATCAGCCCCAGCATTTT

d_call: TRBD1
cdr3_length: 17
v_call: TRBV7-9
clone_size: .
j_call: TRBJ2-2
cdr3_aa: CASSFRTTGGSTGELFF
cdr3_nt: TGTGCCAGCAGCTTTAGGACGACAGGGGGCTCCACCGGGGAGCTGTTTTTT

d_call: TRBD1
cdr3_length: 15
v_call: TRBV5-1
clone_size: .
j_call: TRBJ2-1
cdr3_aa: CASSFTGGAYNEQFF
cdr3_nt: TGCGCCAGCAGCTTCACAGGGGGCGCCTACAATGAGCAGTTCTTC

d_call: .
cdr3_length: 13
v_call: TRBV11-3
clone_size: .
j_call: TRBJ2-2
cdr3_aa: CASSSRGAGELFF
cdr3_nt: TGTGCCAGCAGCTCGCGAGGGGCGGGGGAGCTGTTTTTT

d_call: .
cdr3_length: 14
v_call: TRBV12-5
clone_size: .
j_call: TRBJ2-2
cdr3_aa: CASGLLANTGELFF
cdr3_nt: TGTGCTAGTGGTTTACTAGCGAACACCGGGGAGCTGTTTTTT

d_call: .
cdr3_length: 19
v_call: TRBV2
clone_size: .
j_call: TRBJ2-3
cdr3_aa: CASREVTPGHRNWKDTQYF
cdr3_nt: TGTGCCAGCAGGGAGGTTACCCCGGGACACCGAAATTGGAAAGATACGCAGTATTTT

d_call: .
cdr3_length: 16
v_call: TRBV5-4
clone_size: .
j_call: TRBJ2-1
cdr3_aa: CASSGPTGSSYNEQFF
cdr3_nt: TGTGCCAGCAGCGGGCCGACGGGGAGCTCCTACAATGAGCAGTTCTTC

d_call: .
cdr3_length: 13
v_call: TRBV7-9
clone_size: .
j_call: TRBJ2-1
cdr3_aa: CASSPSLKGRLIF
cdr3_nt: TGTGCCAGCAGCCCAAGTTTAAAAGGGAGGTTAATCTTC

d_call: TRBD2
cdr3_length: 17
v_call: TRBV7-6
clone_size: .
j_call: TRBJ2-2
cdr3_aa: CASSLAVSGRYTGELFF
cdr3_nt: TGTGCCAGCAGCTTAGCGGTTAGCGGGAGATACACCGGGGAGCTGTTTTTT

d_call: .
cdr3_length: 15
v_call: TRBV6-6
clone_size: .
j_call: TRBJ1-5
cdr3_aa: CASSYFGPFNQPQHF
cdr3_nt: TGTGCCAGCAGTTACTTCGGCCCCTTTAATCAGCCCCAGCATTTT

d_call: .
cdr3_length: 16
v_call: TRBV5-1
clone_size: .
j_call: TRBJ2-3
cdr3_aa: CASSWGLAFDTDTQYF
cdr3_nt: TGCGCCAGCAGTTGGGGGCTAGCGTTCGATACAGATACGCAGTATTTT

d_call: .
cdr3_length: 11
v_call: TRBV6-5
clone_size: .
j_call: TRBJ2-7
cdr3_aa: CASSRRYEQYF
cdr3_nt: TGTGCCAGCAGCCGACGCTACGAGCAGTACTTC

d_call: TRBD1
cdr3_length: 14
v_call: TRBV13
clone_size: .
j_call: TRBJ1-2
cdr3_aa: CASSLGTGAYGYTF
cdr3_nt: TGTGCCAGCAGCTTAGGGACAGGGGCCTATGGCTACACCTTC

d_call: .
cdr3_length: 12
v_call: TRBV5-6
clone_size: .
j_call: TRBJ2-7
cdr3_aa: CASSLGGYEQYF
cdr3_nt: TGTGCCAGCAGCTTGGGCGGCTACGAGCAGTACTTC

d_call: .
cdr3_length: 13
v_call: TRBV7-2
clone_size: .
j_call: TRBJ2-1
cdr3_aa: CASSLWTDNEQFF
cdr3_nt: TGTGCCAGCAGCTTGTGGACTGACAATGAGCAGTTCTTC

d_call: .
cdr3_length: 14
v_call: TRBV7-2
clone_size: .
j_call: TRBJ1-1
cdr3_aa: CASSLSRTVLEAFF
cdr3_nt: TGTGCCAGCAGCTTAAGTCGGACAGTTCTTGAAGCTTTCTTT

d_call: .
cdr3_length: 14
v_call: TRBV11-2
clone_size: .
j_call: TRBJ1-2
cdr3_aa: CASSVQQGLYGYTF
cdr3_nt: TGTGCCAGCAGCGTACAACAGGGCCTCTATGGCTACACCTTC

d_call: .
cdr3_length: 13
v_call: TRBV6-1
clone_size: .
j_call: TRBJ1-2
cdr3_aa: CASSERGGYGYTF
cdr3_nt: TGTGCCAGCAGTGAACGCGGGGGCTATGGCTACACCTTC

d_call: .
cdr3_length: 15
v_call: TRBV6-5
clone_size: .
j_call: TRBJ2-3
cdr3_aa: CASSFEGGRTDTQYF
cdr3_nt: TGTGCCAGCAGTTTCGAGGGGGGCCGCACAGATACGCAGTATTTT

d_call: TRBD2
cdr3_length: 16
v_call: TRBV29-1
clone_size: .
j_call: TRBJ2-5
cdr3_aa: CSLEGLAGGDQETQYF
cdr3_nt: TGCAGCTTGGAGGGACTAGCGGGGGGGGACCAAGAGACCCAGTACTTC

d_call: TRBD1
cdr3_length: 18
v_call: TRBV2
clone_size: once
j_call: TRBJ2-1
cdr3_aa: CASSELTRRDRGRNEQFF
cdr3_nt: TGTGCCAGCAGTGAACTCACCCGCCGGGACAGGGGGCGCAATGAGCAGTTCTTC

d_call: .
cdr3_length: 14
v_call: TRBV4-2
clone_size: .
j_call: TRBJ2-3
cdr3_aa: CASSDQGRTDTQYF
cdr3_nt: TGTGCCAGCAGCGACCAAGGGCGCACAGATACGCAGTATTTT

d_call: .
cdr3_length: 15
v_call: TRBV13
clone_size: .
j_call: TRBJ1-4
cdr3_aa: CASSLGRLQNEKLFF
cdr3_nt: TGTGCCAGCAGCTTAGGCCGATTACAGAATGAAAAACTGTTTTTT

d_call: TRBD2
cdr3_length: 17
v_call: TRBV4-2
clone_size: .
j_call: TRBJ2-3
cdr3_aa: CASSLTSGGVSTDTQYF
cdr3_nt: TGTGCCAGCAGCCTAACTAGCGGGGGGGTAAGCACAGATACGCAGTATTTT

d_call: .
cdr3_length: 15
v_call: TRBV7-2
clone_size: .
j_call: TRBJ1-1
cdr3_aa: CASSQRGAMNTEAFF
cdr3_nt: TGTGCCAGCAGCCAACGGGGGGCCATGAACACTGAAGCTTTCTTT

d_call: .
cdr3_length: 14
v_call: TRBV4-3
clone_size: .
j_call: TRBJ1-5
cdr3_aa: CASSQERVRQPQHF
cdr3_nt: TGCGCCAGCAGCCAAGAGAGGGTCCGGCAGCCCCAGCATTTT

d_call: TRBD1
cdr3_length: 15
v_call: TRBV5-1
clone_size: .
j_call: TRBJ2-7
cdr3_aa: CASSLAGQGAYEQYF
cdr3_nt: TGCGCCAGCAGCTTGGCAGGACAGGGGGCCTACGAGCAGTACTTC

d_call: .
cdr3_length: 15
v_call: TRBV28
clone_size: .
j_call: TRBJ2-1
cdr3_aa: CASSQGLASYNEQFF
cdr3_nt: TGTGCCAGCAGCCAGGGACTCGCTTCCTACAATGAGCAGTTCTTC

d_call: .
cdr3_length: 13
v_call: TRBV28
clone_size: .
j_call: TRBJ1-2
cdr3_aa: CASSFRAGEGYTF
cdr3_nt: TGTGCCAGCAGTTTCAGGGCTGGAGAGGGCTACACCTTC

d_call: .
cdr3_length: 13
v_call: TRBV30
clone_size: .
j_call: TRBJ1-2
cdr3_aa: CAWSVNFDYGYTF
cdr3_nt: TGTGCCTGGAGTGTAAATTTTGACTATGGCTACACCTTC

d_call: .
cdr3_length: 18
v_call: TRBV14
clone_size: .
j_call: TRBJ2-3
cdr3_aa: CASSQEEKERRTTDTQYF
cdr3_nt: TGTGCCAGCAGCCAAGAAGAGAAAGAAAGGAGGACCACAGATACGCAGTATTTT

d_call: .
cdr3_length: 15
v_call: TRBV5-1
clone_size: .
j_call: TRBJ2-3
cdr3_aa: CASSLAGGFLDTQYF
cdr3_nt: TGCGCCAGCAGCTTGGCGGGGGGCTTTTTAGATACGCAGTATTTT

d_call: TRBD1
cdr3_length: 16
v_call: TRBV27
clone_size: .
j_call: TRBJ1-3
cdr3_aa: CASSPTPGGEGNTIYF
cdr3_nt: TGTGCCAGCAGTCCAACTCCAGGGGGGGAAGGAAACACCATATATTTT

d_call: TRBD1
cdr3_length: 20
v_call: TRBV5-1
clone_size: .
j_call: TRBJ2-3
cdr3_aa: CASSLGHRDRRRGSTDTQYF
cdr3_nt: TGCGCCAGCAGCTTGGGGCACCGGGACAGGCGACGGGGTAGCACAGATACGCAGTATTTT

d_call: TRBD1
cdr3_length: 15
v_call: TRBV5-1
clone_size: .
j_call: TRBJ1-3
cdr3_aa: CASSRDSLSGNTIYF
cdr3_nt: TGCGCCAGCAGCCGGGACAGCCTCTCTGGAAACACCATATATTTT

d_call: .
cdr3_length: 14
v_call: TRBV28
clone_size: .
j_call: TRBJ1-2
cdr3_aa: CASSRGTTNYGYTF
cdr3_nt: TGTGCCAGCAGTCGCGGGACTACTAACTATGGCTACACCTTC

d_call: .
cdr3_length: 13
v_call: TRBV4-3
clone_size: .
j_call: TRBJ1-4
cdr3_aa: CASSQPGSEKLFF
cdr3_nt: TGCGCCAGCAGCCAACCGGGGAGTGAAAAACTGTTTTTT

d_call: .
cdr3_length: 14
v_call: TRBV18
clone_size: once
j_call: TRBJ2-1
cdr3_aa: CASSPRDRYNEQFF
cdr3_nt: TGTGCCAGCTCACCAAGAGACCGATACAATGAGCAGTTCTTC

d_call: TRBD1
cdr3_length: 16
v_call: TRBV7-2
clone_size: .
j_call: TRBJ2-7
cdr3_aa: CASSLAAGQGAYEQYF
cdr3_nt: TGTGCCAGCAGCTTAGCGGCGGGACAGGGGGCCTACGAGCAGTACTTC

d_call: .
cdr3_length: 13
v_call: TRBV7-2
clone_size: .
j_call: TRBJ2-1
cdr3_aa: CASSYNRYNEQFF
cdr3_nt: TGTGCCAGCAGCTACAACCGCTACAATGAGCAGTTCTTC

d_call: .
cdr3_length: 13
v_call: TRBV5-1
clone_size: .
j_call: TRBJ1-2
cdr3_aa: CASSLGGGYGYTF
cdr3_nt: TGCGCCAGCAGCTTGGGAGGGGGCTATGGCTACACCTTC

d_call: .
cdr3_length: 18
v_call: TRBV6-4
clone_size: .
j_call: TRBJ2-3
cdr3_aa: CASTNVLPTGEGTDTQYF
cdr3_nt: TGTGCCAGCACCAATGTGCTTCCCACAGGGGAGGGAACAGATACGCAGTATTTT

d_call: .
cdr3_length: 13
v_call: TRBV7-9
clone_size: .
j_call: TRBJ1-2
cdr3_aa: CASSLAPLHGYTF
cdr3_nt: TGTGCCAGCAGCCTAGCCCCACTCCATGGCTACACCTTC

d_call: .
cdr3_length: 15
v_call: TRBV18
clone_size: .
j_call: TRBJ1-1
cdr3_aa: CASSPDGALNTEAFF
cdr3_nt: TGTGCCAGCTCACCTGACGGGGCTTTGAACACTGAAGCTTTCTTT

d_call: .
cdr3_length: 14
v_call: TRBV10-3
clone_size: once
j_call: TRBJ2-7
cdr3_aa: CAISDPRYTYEQYF
cdr3_nt: TGTGCCATCAGTGACCCCAGATACACCTACGAGCAGTACTTC

d_call: .
cdr3_length: 14
v_call: TRBV6-1
clone_size: .
j_call: TRBJ2-2
cdr3_aa: CASSTVPQTGELFF
cdr3_nt: TGTGCCAGCAGCACCGTTCCCCAAACCGGGGAGCTGTTTTTT

d_call: TRBD1
cdr3_length: 16
v_call: TRBV4-1
clone_size: .
j_call: TRBJ1-3
cdr3_aa: CASSQVGTGPGNTIYF
cdr3_nt: TGCGCCAGCAGCCAAGTAGGGACAGGACCTGGAAACACCATATATTTT

d_call: .
cdr3_length: 12
v_call: TRBV6-1
clone_size: .
j_call: TRBJ1-2
cdr3_aa: CASSEGAGGYTF
cdr3_nt: TGTGCCAGCAGTGAGGGCGCTGGTGGCTACACCTTC

d_call: .
cdr3_length: 13
v_call: TRBV11-3
clone_size: .
j_call: TRBJ2-1
cdr3_aa: CASGGPSYNEQFF
cdr3_nt: TGTGCCAGCGGAGGACCCTCCTACAATGAGCAGTTCTTC

d_call: .
cdr3_length: 14
v_call: TRBV2
clone_size: .
j_call: TRBJ1-6
cdr3_aa: CASRRTFYNSPLHF
cdr3_nt: TGTGCCAGCAGGCGGACATTTTATAATTCACCCCTCCACTTT

d_call: TRBD2
cdr3_length: 17
v_call: TRBV28
clone_size: once
j_call: TRBJ2-4
cdr3_aa: CASSFFGVGRVKNIQYF
cdr3_nt: TGTGCCAGCAGTTTTTTTGGAGTCGGGAGGGTCAAAAACATTCAGTACTTC

d_call: TRBD1
cdr3_length: 15
v_call: TRBV28
clone_size: .
j_call: TRBJ1-1
cdr3_aa: CASSLQGARNTEAFF
cdr3_nt: TGTGCCAGCAGTCTCCAGGGGGCACGGAACACTGAAGCTTTCTTT

d_call: .
cdr3_length: 13
v_call: TRBV5-6
clone_size: once
j_call: TRBJ1-5
cdr3_aa: CASSLSSFGPQHF
cdr3_nt: TGTGCCAGCAGCTTGTCTTCCTTTGGGCCCCAGCATTTT

d_call: TRBD1
cdr3_length: 15
v_call: TRBV14
clone_size: .
j_call: TRBJ1-2
cdr3_aa: CASSRRTGANYGYTF
cdr3_nt: TGTGCCAGCAGCCGCCGGACAGGTGCTAACTATGGCTACACCTTC

d_call: .
cdr3_length: 16
v_call: TRBV18
clone_size: .
j_call: TRBJ2-3
cdr3_aa: CASSPAALRGTDTQYF
cdr3_nt: TGTGCCAGCTCACCAGCGGCATTAAGAGGCACAGATACGCAGTATTTT

d_call: .
cdr3_length: 12
v_call: TRBV2
clone_size: .
j_call: TRBJ2-5
cdr3_aa: CASSRGEETQYF
cdr3_nt: TGTGCCAGCAGTAGGGGAGAAGAGACCCAGTACTTC

d_call: TRBD1
cdr3_length: 15
v_call: TRBV7-3
clone_size: .
j_call: TRBJ1-2
cdr3_aa: CASSLTPGTGYGYTF
cdr3_nt: TGTGCCAGCAGCTTAACCCCCGGGACAGGCTATGGCTACACCTTC

d_call: TRBD1
cdr3_length: 13
v_call: TRBV23-1
clone_size: .
j_call: TRBJ2-7
cdr3_aa: CASSQPEDREQYF
cdr3_nt: TGCGCCAGCAGTCAACCGGAGGACAGGGAGCAGTACTTC

d_call: TRBD1
cdr3_length: 16
v_call: TRBV11-2
clone_size: once
j_call: TRBJ2-7
cdr3_aa: CASSSLGTGRTYEQYF
cdr3_nt: TGTGCCAGCAGCTCCCTCGGGACAGGCCGTACCTACGAGCAGTACTTC